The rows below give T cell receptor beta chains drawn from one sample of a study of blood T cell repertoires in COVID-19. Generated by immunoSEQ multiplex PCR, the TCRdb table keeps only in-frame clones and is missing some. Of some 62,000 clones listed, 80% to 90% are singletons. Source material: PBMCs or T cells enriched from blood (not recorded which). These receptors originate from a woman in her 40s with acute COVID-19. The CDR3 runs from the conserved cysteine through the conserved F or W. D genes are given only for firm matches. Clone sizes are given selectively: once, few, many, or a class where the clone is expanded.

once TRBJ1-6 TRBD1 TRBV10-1 CASSGGQINSPLHF TGCGCCAGCAGTGGGGGACAGATCAATTCACCCCTCCACTTT
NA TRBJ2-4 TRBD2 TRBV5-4 CASSPSSGGRKNIQYF TGTGCCAGCAGCCCATCTAGCGGGGGCCGCAAAAACATTCAGTACTTC
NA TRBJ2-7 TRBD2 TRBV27 CASSSGRTYEQYF TGTGCCAGCTCTAGCGGGAGGACCTACGAGCAGTACTTC
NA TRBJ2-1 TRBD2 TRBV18 CASSPQLAGNGNEQFF TGTGCCAGCTCACCCCAGCTAGCGGGGAACGGGAATGAGCAGTTCTTC
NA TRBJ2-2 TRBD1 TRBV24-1 CATSDASDRVYTGELFF TGTGCCACCAGTGATGCTTCAGACAGGGTCTACACCGGGGAGCTGTTTTTT
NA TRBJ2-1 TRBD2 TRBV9 CASSVLLAGGPNEQFF TGTGCCAGCAGCGTCCTCTTAGCGGGAGGGCCAAATGAGCAGTTCTTC
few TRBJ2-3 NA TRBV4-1 CASSQDPAGAQADTQYF TGCGCCAGCAGCCAAGACCCGGCAGGGGCTCAAGCAGATACGCAGTATTTT
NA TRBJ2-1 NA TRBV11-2 CASSFTGSEQFF TGTGCCAGCAGCTTCACGGGGAGTGAGCAGTTCTTC
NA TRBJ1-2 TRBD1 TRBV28 CASSSMNRGGTNGYTF TGTGCCAGCAGTTCGATGAACAGGGGGGGGACAAATGGCTACACCTTC
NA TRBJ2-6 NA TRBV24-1 CATSGTSGANVLTF TGTGCCACCTCGGGGACTTCTGGGGCCAACGTCCTGACTTTC
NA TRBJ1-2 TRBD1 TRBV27 CASSPDRANSLANYGYTF TGTGCCAGCAGTCCCGACAGGGCCAACTCACTAGCTAACTATGGCTACACCTTC
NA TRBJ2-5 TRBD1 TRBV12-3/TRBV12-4 CASSFRGQETQYF TGTGCCAGCAGTTTCAGGGGGCAAGAGACCCAGTACTTC
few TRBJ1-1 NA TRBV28 CASTSNTEAFF TGTGCCAGCACTTCGAACACTGAAGCTTTCTTT
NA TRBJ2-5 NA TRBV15 CATSRTGQQETQYF TGTGCCACCAGTAGAACCGGACAGCAAGAGACCCAGTACTTC
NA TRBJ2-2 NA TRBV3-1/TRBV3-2 CASSSGTSPTGELFF TGTGCCAGCAGCTCCGGGACATCTCCCACCGGGGAGCTGTTTTTT
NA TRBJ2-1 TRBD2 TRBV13 CASSQTSGRYNEQFF TGTGCCAGCAGCCAGACTAGCGGGCGCTACAATGAGCAGTTCTTC
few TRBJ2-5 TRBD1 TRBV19 CASSRDRGGETQYF TGTGCCAGTAGTAGAGACAGGGGTGGAGAGACCCAGTACTTC
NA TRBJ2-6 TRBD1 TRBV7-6 CASSSRDSSFSGANVLTF TGTGCCAGCAGCTCCCGGGACAGTTCTTTCTCTGGGGCCAACGTCCTGACTTTC
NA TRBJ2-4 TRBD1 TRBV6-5 CASMGSGGADIQYF TGTGCCAGCATGGGGTCAGGGGGCGCGGACATTCAGTACTTC
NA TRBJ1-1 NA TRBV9 CASSVAEGTEAFF TGTGCCAGCAGCGTAGCCGAGGGCACTGAAGCTTTCTTT
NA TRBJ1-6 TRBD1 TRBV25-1 CASSESSGTGPSPLHF TGTGCCAGCAGTGAATCCTCCGGGACAGGGCCTTCACCCCTCCACTTT
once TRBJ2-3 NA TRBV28 CASTGVGDTQYF TGTGCCAGCACCGGGGTCGGGGATACGCAGTATTTT
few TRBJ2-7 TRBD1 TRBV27 CASSPRRGDRGSSYEQYF TGTGCCAGCAGCCCCAGGAGAGGAGACAGGGGAAGCTCCTACGAGCAGTACTTC
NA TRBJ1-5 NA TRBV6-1 CASSEATGSNQPQHF TGTGCCAGCAGTGAAGCGACAGGTAGCAATCAGCCCCAGCATTTT
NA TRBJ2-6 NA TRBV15 CATSSDTGANVLTF TGTGCCACCAGCAGTGACACTGGGGCCAACGTCCTGACTTTC
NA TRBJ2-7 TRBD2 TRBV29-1 CSVRTSGSGEQYF TGCAGCGTTAGGACTAGCGGGAGTGGTGAGCAGTACTTC
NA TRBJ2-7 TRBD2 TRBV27 CASSTISGSSYEQYF TGTGCCAGCAGTACAATTAGCGGGAGCTCCTACGAGCAGTACTTC